This is a list of T cell receptor beta chains from one sample in a study of cytomegalovirus exposure and HLA in healthy donors. TCRdb keeps only in-frame clones here, not all; method: immunoSEQ multiplex PCR. In total, the table holds about 160,000 clones. Sequenced input: PBMCs. Receptors originate from a woman aged 60-70 years in good health and CMV-seronegative. The CDR3 runs from the conserved cysteine through the conserved F or W. D genes are given only for firm matches.

cdr3_aa,cdr3_nt,d_call,v_call,j_call
CASSSPGRAGQETQYF,TGTGCCAGCAGTTCCCCTGGCAGGGCCGGGCAAGAGACCCAGTACTTC,.,TRBV27,TRBJ2-5
CASSEPRGHTEAFF,TGTGCCAGCAGCGAACCGAGGGGGCACACTGAAGCTTTCTTT,TRBD1,TRBV5-4,TRBJ1-1
CASSIQGSQPQHF,TGTGCCAGTAGTATACAAGGGAGTCAGCCCCAGCATTTT,.,TRBV19,TRBJ1-5
CASSPIRGRGDQPQHF,TGCGCCAGCAGCCCGATTCGGGGCAGGGGGGACCAGCCCCAGCATTTT,TRBD1,TRBV4-1,TRBJ1-5
CASSSQGRANYGYTF,TGTGCCAGTAGCTCACAGGGGCGTGCTAACTATGGCTACACCTTC,TRBD1,TRBV19,TRBJ1-2
CASSDFRDSSYNEQFF,TGTGCCAGCAGCGATTTCCGGGACAGTTCCTACAATGAGCAGTTCTTC,TRBD1,TRBV11-2,TRBJ2-1
CASSSFRGEKLFF,TGTGCCAGCAGTTCCTTCCGAGGGGAAAAACTGTTTTTT,.,TRBV25-1,TRBJ1-4
CASILHGSPRLTGELFF,TGTGCCAGCATCCTTCACGGTAGTCCTAGATTAACCGGGGAGCTGTTTTTT,.,TRBV27,TRBJ2-2
CASSHPGQGHYGYTF,TGCGCCAGCAGCCACCCGGGACAGGGACACTATGGCTACACCTTC,TRBD1,TRBV4-1,TRBJ1-2
CASSLRSGASSYEQYF,TGTGCCAGCAGCTTGCGTAGCGGGGCGAGCTCCTACGAGCAGTACTTC,TRBD2,TRBV7-2,TRBJ2-7
CAISAGPSYEQYF,TGTGCCATCTCGGCGGGCCCCTCCTACGAGCAGTACTTC,.,TRBV10-3,TRBJ2-7
CAWRDNYNEQFF,TGTGCCTGGAGGGACAATTACAATGAGCAGTTCTTC,.,TRBV30,TRBJ2-1
CSASSTGELFF,TGCAGTGCTAGCTCCACCGGGGAGCTGTTTTTT,.,TRBV20-1,TRBJ2-2
CASARQGRVDEQFF,TGTGCCAGCGCCCGGCAGGGGCGCGTGGATGAGCAGTTCTTC,.,TRBV6-5,TRBJ2-1
CASTRDGTGAYEQYF,TGTGCCAGCACTCGGGACGGGACAGGGGCCTACGAGCAGTACTTC,TRBD1,TRBV5-4,TRBJ2-7
CASSEAAANYGYTF,TGTGCCAGCAGTGAAGCGGCGGCGAACTATGGCTACACCTTC,.,TRBV2,TRBJ1-2
CASSYEGTGGDEKLFF,TGTGCCAGCAGTTACGAGGGGACGGGGGGCGATGAAAAACTGTTTTTT,.,TRBV6-5,TRBJ1-4
CASSFYRGGEQYF,TGTGCCAGCAGCTTTTACAGGGGTGGAGAGCAGTACTTC,TRBD1,TRBV11-2,TRBJ2-7
CASQGQASGEYEQYF,TGTGCCTCCCAAGGTCAGGCTAGCGGGGAATACGAGCAGTACTTC,TRBD2,TRBV6-5,TRBJ2-7
CASSGGDGSANYGYTF,TGTGCCAGCAGTGGAGGCGACGGATCAGCTAACTATGGCTACACCTTC,.,TRBV6-1,TRBJ1-2
CASSSRYFSNQPQHF,TGTGCCAGTAGTAGTAGATACTTTAGCAATCAGCCCCAGCATTTT,.,TRBV19,TRBJ1-5
CASSKDNQETQYF,TGTGCCAGTAGTAAGGACAACCAAGAGACCCAGTACTTC,.,TRBV19,TRBJ2-5
CASSPDTRDTEAFF,TGTGCCAGCAGCCCAGACACGAGGGATACTGAAGCTTTCTTT,.,TRBV4-2,TRBJ1-1
CASSLVGQAAFF,TGTGCCAGCAGCTTAGTGGGGCAAGCAGCTTTCTTT,.,TRBV11-2,TRBJ1-1
CASSEVTVYGYTF,TGTGCCAGCAGTGAAGTAACGGTCTATGGCTACACCTTC,.,TRBV6-1,TRBJ1-2
CAIKGTGNSEAFF,TGTGCCATCAAAGGGACAGGGAACTCTGAAGCTTTCTTT,TRBD1,TRBV10-3,TRBJ1-1
CASSLAGTRVNTEAFF,TGCGCCAGCAGCTTGGCCGGGACAAGGGTGAACACTGAAGCTTTCTTT,.,TRBV5-6,TRBJ1-1
CASGHKTSTDTQYF,TGTGCCAGCGGTCACAAGACTAGCACAGATACGCAGTATTTT,.,TRBV6-5,TRBJ2-3
CASSYQGLGANVLTF,TGTGCCAGCAGCTACCAGGGCCTTGGGGCCAACGTCCTGACTTTC,.,TRBV7-3,TRBJ2-6